The 10 T cell receptor beta chains reported below all come from one sample, sequenced in a study of PD-L1 blockade in urothelial cancer. Clones were read by immunoSEQ multiplex PCR, and TCRdb kept only the in-frame ones, dropping some. The sample consists of 84,000 or so clones, around 85% of them appearing once. Time point described: pretreatment peripheral blood. The source was PBMCs, collected around atezolizumab (anti-PD-L1) treatment. The receptors stem from a man between 60 and 70 years old with urothelial cancer.

The chain joins TRBV6-6 to TRBJ2-7; D is possibly TRBD1 (7 bases). There are 13 residues in the CDR3. Trimming pared 9 bases from V and 2 bases from J, leaving 14 bases between. The germline CDR1 and CDR2 sequences are MNHNY and SVGAGI (reference sequence). CDR3 nucleotide sequence: TGTGCCAGTGACAGGGACTCCACCTACGAGCAGTACTTC. Translated: CASDRDSTYEQYF.

This CDR3 is CASSESGSGNTIYF. The CDR3 bases are TGTGCCAGCAGTGAATCAGGCTCTGGAAACACCATATATTTT. V gene TRBV6-1 combines with J gene TRBJ1-3; no clear D. V was pared by 2 bases and J by 0 bases, with 5 bases between. CDR1 is MNHNS and CDR2 is SASEGT in the germline V gene. CDR3 length: 14 amino acids.

J is TRBJ1-2 and V is TRBV7-9; the D is unclear. Trimming removed 1 base from V and 0 bases from J, with 6 bases in between. This CDR3 comprises 14 residues. CDR1 and CDR2 (germline): SEHNR, FQNEAQ (reference sequence). CDR3 in DNA: TGTGCCAGCAGCTTAGGGGGAGCTAACTATGGCTACACCTTC. Translated, it gives CASSLGGANYGYTF.

The chain links TRBV18 to TRBJ2-7; 10 bases are a match to TRBD1. CDR1 and CDR2 from the germline V gene are KGHSH and LQKENI. CDR3 length: 16 residues. V trimming: 2 bases; J trimming: 1 base; junction bases outside the gene matches: 5. The CDR3 DNA sequence: TGTGCCAGCTCACCAGGCGGGACAGGGGCATCCTACGAGCAGTACTTC. Amino acid sequence: CASSPGGTGASYEQYF.

This chain connects TRBV10-3 to TRBJ1-2; the D gene is possibly TRBD1 (5 bases). The germline CDR1 and CDR2 sequences are ENHRY and SYGVKD. This CDR3 region has 13 residues. The V gene lost 2 bases and the J gene lost 4 bases, with 8 bases spanning the gap. The DNA of the CDR3 is TGTGCCATCAGTGAGGACAGTAGCTATGGCTACACCTTC. This gives the protein CAISEDSSYGYTF.

The chain uses TRBV5-1 and TRBJ2-3; D is possibly TRBD2 (5 bases). The V and J ends lost 3 bases and 5 bases respectively, with 13 bases between them. The germline V gene has CDR1 SGHRS and CDR2 YFSETQ. This CDR3 region has 14 residues. CDR3 region: CASSSVSGRDTQYF. CDR3 nucleotides: TGCGCCAGCAGCTCTGTATCGGGGAGAGATACGCAGTATTTT.

This chain joins TRBV5-1 and TRBJ1-3; tentative D call: TRBD1 (5 bases). CDR3 size: 14 residues. V lost 0 bases and J lost 5, with 9 bases in between. Germline CDR1 is SGHRS and CDR2 is YFSETQ. CDR3 DNA: TGCGCCAGCAGCTTGGAGCAGGGAAGAAACACCATATATTTT. Translation gives CASSLEQGRNTIYF.

Here the CDR3 DNA reads TGTGCCAGCAGGGTCGACAGGGCGGTCACCGGGGAGCTGTTTTTT. It yields the protein CASRVDRAVTGELFF. The chain joins TRBV6-6 to TRBJ2-2; 7 nucleotides line up with TRBD1. CDR1 is MNHNY and CDR2 is SVGAGI in the germline V gene (reference sequence). CDR3 size: 15 residues. V dropped 6 bases and J dropped 4; count of bases not matched to a gene: 8.

V gene TRBV7-8 combines with J gene TRBJ2-3; unclear D gene. V was cut by 3 bases and J by 4 bases, with 5 bases left in between. The CDR3 spans 12 residues. Germline V CDR1 and CDR2: SGHVS, FQNEAQ. The CDR3 DNA reads TGTGCCAGCAGCTTGAGGTCAGATACGCAGTATTTT. As protein: CASSLRSDTQYF.

The genes are TRBV5-6 and TRBJ2-7, with a weak D call TRBD2 (6 bases). The V gene's germline CDR1 is SGHDT and CDR2 YYEEEE. V gave up 0 bases and J gave up 2 bases, with 12 bases separating them. This CDR3 has 15 residues. CDR3 sequence reads: CASSLGTGVAYEQYF. CDR3 coding DNA: TGTGCCAGCAGCTTGGGGACGGGAGTGGCCTACGAGCAGTACTTC.